Each of the 16 T cell receptor beta chains below was sequenced from the same sample in a study of T cells after yellow fever vaccination (dated by TCRdb to about 2019). The treatment or condition label here, explained by the study, means: live attenuated yellow fever vaccine strain. Libraries were built with 5' RACE. Sequencer: Illumina HiSeq 2500. TCRdb applied fastp at Q25 and MiXCR to the public reads, then kept only in-frame beta chains. Rows with a matching CDR3 protein are joined into one entry that keeps the most common DNA and genes. The sample table records some 550,000 distinct CDR3 sequences; 19% of these occur just once. The top ten clones comprise roughly 13% of the sample. The specimen comprised PBMCs, sampled 15 days after the yellow fever booster vaccination. Receptor source: a man in his thirties or forties who received the YFV17D yellow fever vaccine.

For the CDR3, the DNA is TGTGCCATCAGCAAGACAGGGGAAGAGACCCAGTACTTC. Amino acids: CAISKTGEETQYF. The genes are TRBV10-3 and TRBJ2-5; 8 bases agree with TRBD1. J gave up 3 bases and V 6 bases, and 3 bases lay outside the gene matches. CDR3 length: 13 amino acids. CDR1 is ENHRY and CDR2 is SYGVKD in the germline V gene.

This clonotype was recorded a few times. The V call is TRBV6-2 or TRBV6-3, the J call TRBJ1-4; no definite D call. From germline, CDR1 is MNHEY and CDR2 SVGEGT. CDR3 length equals 13 residues. V dropped 7 bases and J dropped 0 bases, with 6 bases sitting between them. CDR3 in DNA: TGTGCCAGCACCAGAGCAACTAATGAAAAACTGTTTTTT. Translating gives CASTRATNEKLFF.

Comment on this clonotype: Its ends do not fully match the called genes, so a read error is possible. J is TRBJ2-4 and V is TRBV20-1, with D perhaps given as TRBD1 or TRBD2 (5 bases each). CDR1 is DFQATT and CDR2 is SNEGSKA in the germline V gene (reference sequence). The CDR3 covers 13 residues. CDR3 protein: CSTRTSAKNIQYF. In DNA form, the CDR3 reads TGCAGTACTAGGACATCGGCCAAAAACATTCAGTACTTC.

This clonotype was picked up a small number of times. The chain carries TRBV28 and TRBJ2-7; possibly TRBD1 for D (5 bases). Germline CDR1 is MDHEN and CDR2 is SYDVKM. V dropped 3 bases and J dropped 0 bases, with 21 bases sitting between them. CDR3 size: 18 residues. The CDR3 DNA reads TGTGCCAGCAGTTTGAGGATGGGGCGCGGACGGACCTCCTACGAGCAGTACTTC. Its translation is CASSLRMGRGRTSYEQYF.

The table lists this clonotype with a count of one. The chain employs TRBV7-9 and TRBJ2-2; possible D gene TRBD1, 6 bases. CDR1 and CDR2 from the germline V gene are SEHNR and FQNEAQ (reference sequence). The CDR3 loop spans 13 amino acids. Trimming took 6 bases from V and 7 from J, leaving 12 bases between them. This chain's CDR3 is CASRYDRFGELFF. Here the CDR3 DNA reads TGTGCCAGCAGATACGACAGGTTCGGGGAGCTGTTTTTT.

The genes are TRBV7-2 and TRBJ2-1; D is unclear. The V end was cut by 5 bases, the J end by 0 bases, with 11 bases between. The CDR3 contains 15 residues. Germline V CDR1 and CDR2: SGHTA, FQGNSA. The CDR3 here is CASSPSLPSYNEQFF. CDR3 DNA: TGTGCCAGCAGCCCATCCTTGCCCTCCTACAATGAGCAGTTCTTC.

The rearrangement joins TRBV28 to TRBJ2-5; no clear D gene. Trimming took off 4 bases at V and 5 bases at J, with 8 bases between the two ends. Germline CDR1 and CDR2: MDHEN and SYDVKM. This CDR3 has 12 amino acids. For the CDR3, the DNA is TGTGCCAGCAGTTCACGCCGGGAGACCCAGTACTTC. It is translated as CASSSRRETQYF.

As for this clonotype: Its ends do not fully match the called genes, so a read error is possible. V is TRBV7-7 and J is TRBJ2-5, with TRBD1 matching 7 bases. Germline assignment: CDR1 SSHAT and CDR2 FNYEAQ (reference sequence). The CDR3 totals 15 residues. The CDR3 loop reads CASSLTGTELETQYF. In nucleotides, the CDR3 is TGTGCTAGCAGCTTGACAGGGACGGAGTTGGAGACCCAGTACTTC.

The chain recombines TRBV29-1 with TRBJ2-5; the D gene is possibly TRBD2 (5 bases). This CDR3 region has 14 residues. Germline V gene lookup returns CDR1 SQVTM and CDR2 ANQGSEA. The V and J ends lost 2 bases and 7 bases respectively, with 17 bases between them. CDR3 sequence reads: CSVEPGGVGATQYF. The DNA of the CDR3 is TGCAGCGTTGAACCCGGTGGGGTGGGAGCGACCCAGTACTTC.

V is TRBV11-3 and J is TRBJ2-1; D is ambiguous. The CDR3 runs to 12 residues. V lost 4 bases to trimming and J lost 6 bases, with 7 bases between them. The germline V gene has CDR1 SGHNT and CDR2 YENEEA. CDR3 residues: CASSSASNEQFF. The CDR3 bases are TGTGCCAGCAGCTCAGCCTCCAATGAGCAGTTCTTC.

This clonotype was observed a few times. The genes are TRBV20-1 and TRBJ2-4, with 9 bases identical to TRBD1. Germline V gives CDR1 DFQATT, CDR2 SNEGSKA (reference sequence). V trimming: 3 bases; J trimming: 1 base; junction bases outside the gene matches: 10. CDR3 length equals 17 residues. The CDR3 nucleotides read TGCAGTGCTAGCCCCTTTTACAGGGGGCTGGCCAAAAACATTCAGTACTTC. Its translation is CSASPFYRGLAKNIQYF.

This clonotype was recorded a few times. This sequence joins TRBV5-1 and TRBJ2-3, with TRBD2 matching 7 bases. V lost 4 bases, J lost 3 bases, and 8 bases stayed unmatched. The CDR3 is made up of 15 amino acids. CDR1 SGHRS and CDR2 YFSETQ come from the germline V gene. Written as DNA, the CDR3 is TGCGCCAGCAGCACGGCGGGAGTCAGGACAGATACGCAGTATTTT. Its protein is CASSTAGVRTDTQYF.

This clonotype was detected only a few times. This chain links TRBV4-3 with TRBJ2-5; maybe TRBD2 (6 bases). Germline CDR1 LGHNA, CDR2 YSLEER. The CDR3 is 14 amino acids. V lost 1 base, J lost 4 bases, and 10 bases lay in between. The CDR3 here is CASSQGVGGETQYF. CDR3 nucleotides: TGCGCCAGCAGCCAAGGAGTCGGGGGAGAGACCCAGTACTTC.

This clonotype occurred a few times. CDR3 protein: CASSLRGSFADTQYF. CDR3 sequence (DNA): TGTGCCAGCAGTTTACGCGGGAGTTTCGCAGATACGCAGTATTTT. This chain joins TRBV12-3 or TRBV12-4 and TRBJ2-3; 7 bases are shared with TRBD2. The CDR3 has 15 residues. The J segment lost 4 bases and the V segment lost 2 bases, leaving 6 bases of the junction unmatched.

The V and J genes are TRBV18 and TRBJ2-1; no definite D call. Per the germline V gene, CDR1 is KGHSH and CDR2 is LQKENI. This CDR3 is built from 12 residues. The ends were cut back, 0 bases at V and 15 bases at J, with 12 bases in the middle. CDR3 in amino acids: CASSPPGPLAFF. The CDR3 DNA reads as TGTGCCAGCTCACCACCCGGACCGTTGGCGTTCTTC.

The rearrangement joins TRBV20-1 to TRBJ2-7; 8 bases map to TRBD2. J gave up 7 bases and V 2 bases, and 10 bases lay outside the gene matches. The CDR3 spans 14 residues. Germline V gene sequence: CDR1 DFQATT, CDR2 SNEGSKA (reference sequence). The CDR3 protein is CSARSRAGVGEQYF. The CDR3 DNA is TGCAGTGCTAGATCCAGAGCGGGAGTGGGGGAGCAGTACTTC.